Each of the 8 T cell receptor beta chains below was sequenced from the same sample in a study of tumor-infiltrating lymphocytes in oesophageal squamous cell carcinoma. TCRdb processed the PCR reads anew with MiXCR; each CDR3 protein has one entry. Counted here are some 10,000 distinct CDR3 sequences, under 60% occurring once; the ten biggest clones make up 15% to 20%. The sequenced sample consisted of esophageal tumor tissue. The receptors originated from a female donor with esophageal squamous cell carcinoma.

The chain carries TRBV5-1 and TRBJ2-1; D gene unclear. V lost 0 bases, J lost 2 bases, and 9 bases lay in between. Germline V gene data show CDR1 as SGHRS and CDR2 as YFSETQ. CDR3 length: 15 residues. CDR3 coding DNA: TGCGCCAGCAGCTTGGCCGGATTGACCTACAATGAGCAGTTCTTC. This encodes CASSLAGLTYNEQFF. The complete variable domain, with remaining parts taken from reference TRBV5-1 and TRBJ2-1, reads KAGVTQTPRYLIKTRGQQVTLSCSPISGHRSVSWYQQTPGQGLQFLFEYFSETQRNKGNFPGRFSGRQFSNSRSEMNVSTLELGDSALYLCASSLAGLTYNEQFFGPGTRLTVL.

The CDR3 coding sequence is TGTGCCAGCAGCTTAGGGGAAGGCGGGAGCCTCACAGATACGCAGTATTTT. Translated, it gives CASSLGEGGSLTDTQYF. The chain carries TRBV7-2 and TRBJ2-3; 7 nucleotides match TRBD2. CDR3 length: 17 residues. V shed 1 base, J shed 2 bases, and the junction held 9 bases outside the gene matches. In germline, CDR1 is SGHTA, CDR2 FQGNSA.

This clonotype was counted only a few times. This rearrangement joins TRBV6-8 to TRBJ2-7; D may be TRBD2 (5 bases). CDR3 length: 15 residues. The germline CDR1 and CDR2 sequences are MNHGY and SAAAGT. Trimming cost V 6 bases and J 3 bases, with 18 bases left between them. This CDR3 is CASSPGLPGFYEQYF. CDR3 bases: TGTGCCAGCAGCCCCGGACTTCCTGGGTTCTACGAGCAGTACTTC.

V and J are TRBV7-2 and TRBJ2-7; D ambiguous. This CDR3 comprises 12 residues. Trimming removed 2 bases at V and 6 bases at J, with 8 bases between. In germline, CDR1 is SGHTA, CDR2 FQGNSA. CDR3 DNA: TGTGCCAGCAGCTTACATAAGGGCGAGCAGTACTTC. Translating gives CASSLHKGEQYF.

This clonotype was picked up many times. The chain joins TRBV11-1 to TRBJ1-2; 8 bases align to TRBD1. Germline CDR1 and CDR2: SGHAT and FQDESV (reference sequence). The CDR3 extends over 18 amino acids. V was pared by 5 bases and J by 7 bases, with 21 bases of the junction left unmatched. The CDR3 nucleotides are TGTGCCAGCAGCCTTCGTAAGACAGGGGCCTCTCCTTTCGCTGGCTACACCTTC. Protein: CASSLRKTGASPFAGYTF.

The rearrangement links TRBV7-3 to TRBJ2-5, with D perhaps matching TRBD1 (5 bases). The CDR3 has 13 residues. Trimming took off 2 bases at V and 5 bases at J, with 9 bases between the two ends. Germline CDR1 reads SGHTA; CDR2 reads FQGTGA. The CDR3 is CASSLQGDETQYF. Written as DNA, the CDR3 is TGTGCCAGCAGCTTACAGGGCGATGAGACCCAGTACTTC.

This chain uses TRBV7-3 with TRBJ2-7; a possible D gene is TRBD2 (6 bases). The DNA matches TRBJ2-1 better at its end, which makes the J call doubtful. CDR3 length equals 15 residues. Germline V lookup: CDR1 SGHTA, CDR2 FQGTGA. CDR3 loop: CASSPVARGRGEQFF. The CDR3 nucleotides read TGTGCCAGCAGCCCTGTGGCTAGAGGCCGGGGGGAGCAGTTCTTC.

This chain's CDR3 is CASSDGSGRGTYEQFF. In nucleotides, the CDR3 is TGTGCCAGCAGTGATGGCTCCGGACGTGGGACCTACGAGCAGTTCTTC. This sequence joins TRBV6-1 and TRBJ2-5; possibly TRBD1 or TRBD2 for D (5 bases each). The assigned J gene may be wrong: the sequence end matches TRBJ2-1 better. Germline V gene lookup returns CDR1 MNHNS and CDR2 SASEGT. This CDR3 region has 16 residues.